This TCR beta chain was identified in a study of yellow fever vaccine responses in identical twins. Study-level points and caveats: Twins reportedly mounted vaccine T cell responses that seemed partly convergent, partly personalized.

TCRdb redid the calling of the RT-PCR reads with MiXCR, one entry per CDR3 protein. The sample has over 20,000 distinct CDR3 sequences; over 75% are singletons. As for this clonotype: The antigen is not known.

The source of this sequence is a woman between 18 and 29 years old who received the yellow fever vaccine. The sample here was T cells from blood (PBMCs), unsorted or a sorted subset (not recorded which), taken before or after yellow fever vaccination (not recorded which).

The CDR3 DNA sequence: TGTGCCAGCAGGCCTTACAGGCGCGGGAACTACAATGAGCAGTTCTTC. Translation gives CASRPYRRGNYNEQFF. The J gene is TRBJ2-1, the V gene TRBV6-1; perhaps TRBD2 as D (6 bases). V dropped 6 bases and J dropped 3 bases, with 18 bases sitting between them. CDR3 length: 16 residues. CDR1 and CDR2 (germline): MNHNS, SASEGT.